This entry describes one TCR beta chain. Its antigen specificity is not known. No qualities accompany the bases; no much larger clone lies one base away. The collaborating institutions used their own protocols to collect whole blood in K2EDTA tubes. For TCRbeta analysis, collaborator samples were shipped as frozen whole blood, as isolated PBMCs, or as DNA extracted from either sample type. This specimen belongs to a study of blood T cell repertoires in COVID-19 (TCRdb year 2020). About the investigation overall: The collaborator samples originated in the United States, Italy and Spain and spanned the acute and convalescent phases of COVID-19. The material from the prospective study consisted of cDNA or gDNA derived from T cells, B-cell-depleted T cells, or PBMCs. Subjects who had been exposed to COVID-19, were actively infected with it, or had recovered from it provided the deeply sampled blood TCRbeta repertoires that made up the dataset. The repertoires were made available in a free public database intended to serve as a resource for research on the immune response to SARS-CoV-2. The samples were drawn from the first 160 participants of the ongoing ImmuneRACE study and from 950 to 1,500 subjects provided by 6 global collaborators. A de-identified subject ID, COVID-19 status, age in years and sex were almost always included in the sample metadata. Where HLA class I and class II types were available, the types were taken from metadata supplied by the sample provider, not from assay-based typing. Overall study results and their limits: The quantity of clinical and demographic metadata differed by source and by participant and was supplied without curation.

The immunoSEQ Assay, a bias-controlled multiplex PCR, was used to amplify TCRbeta CDR3 regions from genomic DNA. Regarding the original processing steps: Nucleated cell counts per sample were estimated from amplification of reference gene primers within the assay. To quantify the absolute abundance of each unique TCRbeta CDR3 rearrangement, sequence reads were collapsed and filtered. Productive Simpson clonality was computed per sample as the square root of Simpson's diversity index over productive rearrangements. Sourced from immuneACCESS, this table was stored by TCRdb with only in-frame sequences that have V and J called. A share of the clones is absent; for the studies checked, an unresolved V gene accounts for under half, and the remainder has no known explanation. That table is the source of V, J and clone size, and D and trimming were worked out from the DNA. The table for this sample lists approximately 44,000 clones; more than 80% of them were counted only once. Together, the top ten hold around 8.2% of the sample.

The sequence was obtained from a man between 60 and 75 years old with active COVID-19. The sample consisted of peripheral blood.

CDR3 protein: CASRKRAGGGEKLFF. The sequenced DNA: TGTGCCAGCAGGAAGAGGGCGGGCGGAGGAGAAAAACTGTTTTTT. The V and J genes are TRBV13 and TRBJ1-4; the D gene is unclear. From a lookup of the germline V gene (reference sequence), CDR1 and CDR2 are PRHDT and FYEKMQ. Between the V and J ends, shortened by 6 bases and 8 bases respectively, the junction contains 19 bases. CDR3 length: 15 amino acids, cysteine to phenylalanine. Only the CDR3 DNA stays, 45 bases, in frame from base 1.